Below, one T cell receptor (beta chain) is given with its context. Germline loops: CDR1 MNHEY, CDR2 SMNVEV (reference sequence). The CDR3 has 13 amino acids. V shed 8 bases and J shed 7 bases, with 12 bases lying between them. The data stem from a study of blood T cell repertoires in COVID-19. Libraries were prepared by immunoSEQ multiplex PCR; TCRdb keeps only in-frame clonotypes and omits some of them. The data hold 150,000 to 200,000 clones, with 82% observed a single time. The sequenced sample consisted of peripheral blood. The sequence came from a woman aged 60-75 years with COVID-19, enrolled during active disease. The chain joins TRBV27 to TRBJ1-6; a possible D gene is TRBD1 (5 bases). The CDR3 region has the DNA TGTGCCAGCGCCTCGGGGGTGAATTCACCCCTCCACTTT. Translated, it gives CASASGVNSPLHF.